These 20 T cell receptor beta chains were sequenced from one sample in a study of OX40 agonist ivuxolimab in advanced cancers. Receptor amplification or capture employed the immunoSEQ multiplex PCR assay. TCRdb provides this immuneACCESS table in a form limited to in-frame rearrangements. Some clones are lacking; in checked studies, under half of them reflect an unresolved V gene, and why the rest are absent is not known. The sample table contains about 82,000 clones; only one count was recorded for about 86% of them. 6.5% of the sample is in the top ten clones. The input for sequencing was CD4+ or CD8+ T cells sorted from blood, taken in a trial of the OX40 agonist ivuxolimab. The receptors stem from an adult with an advanced solid tumor such as melanoma, head and neck, liver or kidney cancer.

The CDR3, as DNA: TGTGCCAGCAGCTTGGGAGGGACCTATGGCTACACCTTC. Its translation is CASSLGGTYGYTF. V is TRBV5-6 and J is TRBJ1-2; tentatively, D is TRBD1 (5 bases). This CDR3 has 13 amino acids. Germline lookup yields CDR1 SGHDT and CDR2 YYEEEE. The V gene lost 0 bases and the J gene lost 4 bases, with 7 bases spanning the gap. The whole variable domain, remainder taken from reference TRBV5-6 and TRBJ1-2, is DAGVTQSPTHLIKTRGQQVTLRCSPKSGHDTVSWYQQALGQGPQFIFQYYEEEERQRGNFPDRFSGHQFPNYSSELNVNALLLGDSALYLCASSLGGTYGYTFGSGTRLTVV.

V and J are TRBV18 and TRBJ2-6; D may be TRBD1 (6 bases). Per the germline V gene, CDR1 is KGHSH and CDR2 is LQKENI. The ends were cut back, 3 bases at V and 0 bases at J, with 6 bases in the middle. This CDR3 comprises 15 residues. The CDR3 DNA reads as TGTGCCAGCTCACCGGACAGCTCTGGGGCCAACGTCCTGACTTTC. It yields the protein CASSPDSSGANVLTF.

This chain links TRBV29-1 with TRBJ1-5; 9 bases map to TRBD1. V dropped 4 bases and J dropped 1; count of bases not matched to a gene: 2. This CDR3 has 14 residues. The germline V gene has CDR1 SQVTM and CDR2 ANQGSEA. CDR3 DNA sequence: TGCAGCGTTGGGACAGGGGAAAGCAATCAGCCCCAGCATTTT. Translated, it gives CSVGTGESNQPQHF.

This chain joins TRBV4-1 and TRBJ2-3; 7 bases are shared with TRBD2. Unmatched junction bases numbered 9, after V lost 1 base and J lost 5 bases. The CDR3 loop spans 16 amino acids. From germline, CDR1 is MGHRA and CDR2 YSYEKL. The chain's CDR3 is CASSQVSAGVGDTQYF. CDR3 coding DNA: TGCGCCAGCAGCCAAGTGTCCGCGGGAGTAGGAGATACGCAGTATTTT.

The table lists this clone with a few counts. The chain employs TRBV6-1 and TRBJ2-3; either TRBD1 or TRBD2 may supply D (7 bases each). This CDR3 region has 16 residues. With 0 bases removed from V and 3 bases from J, the gap between germline ends came to 13 bases. CDR1 and CDR2 (germline): MNHNS, SASEGT. The CDR3: CASSEAPRGGTDTQYF. The CDR3 DNA reads as TGTGCCAGCAGTGAAGCCCCCAGGGGGGGAACAGATACGCAGTATTTT.

CDR3 nucleotides: TGTGCCAGCAGTGCTAGCGGGAGGCGCACAGATACGCAGTATTTT. Its translation: CASSASGRRTDTQYF. The V gene is TRBV6-5, the J gene TRBJ2-3; 11 nucleotides match TRBD2. V was clipped by 5 bases and J by 1 base; unmatched bases: 2. The CDR3 is 15 residues long. Germline V lookup: CDR1 MNHEY, CDR2 SVGAGI.

The CDR3 loop reads CASSLRRERGTQYF. The DNA of the CDR3 is TGTGCCAGCAGTTTACGCCGTGAAAGAGGGACCCAGTACTTC. The V call is TRBV27, the J call TRBJ2-5; no reliable D call. The V and J ends lost 2 bases and 7 bases respectively, with 14 bases between them. The V gene's germline CDR1 is MNHEY and CDR2 SMNVEV (reference sequence). The length of the CDR3 is 14 residues.

The rearrangement uses TRBV27 and TRBJ2-7; the match to TRBD1 covers 7 bases. The CDR3 totals 15 residues. CDR1 and CDR2 from the germline V gene are MNHEY and SMNVEV (reference sequence). The ends lost 1 base at V and 0 bases at J; junction bases unmatched: 3. CDR3 residues: CASSLYNRGSYEQYF. Written as DNA, the CDR3 is TGTGCCAGCAGTTTATACAACAGGGGCTCCTACGAGCAGTACTTC.

The chain has TRBV4-3 and TRBJ2-2, with 11 bases matching TRBD2. The germline CDR1 and CDR2 sequences are LGHNA and YSLEER. This CDR3 comprises 21 residues. Trimming cost V 2 bases and J 5 bases; bases outside gene matches: 19. CDR3 amino acids: CASSQPGIGTSGGPRTGELFF. CDR3 DNA: TGCGCCAGCAGCCAACCGGGTATTGGGACTAGCGGAGGACCGAGGACCGGGGAGCTGTTTTTT.

The CDR3 here is CASSQGQGAGEQYF. DNA for the CDR3: TGTGCCAGCAGCCAGGGACAGGGGGCGGGAGAGCAGTACTTC. The rearrangement uses TRBV7-3 and TRBJ2-7; 12 positions agree with TRBD1. The CDR3 totals 14 residues. Germline values: CDR1 SGHTA, CDR2 FQGTGA. Germline trimming cut 5 bases from V and 7 bases from J; bases unmatched to any gene: 6.

The chain recombines TRBV2 with TRBJ2-7, with D uncertain. The V end was cut by 1 base, the J end by 5 bases, with 15 bases between. This CDR3 region has 15 residues. Per germline, CDR1 SNHLY and CDR2 FYNNEI. The CDR3 sequence is CASSEESPRLHEQYF. DNA for the CDR3: TGTGCCAGCAGTGAAGAAAGTCCTAGGCTCCACGAGCAGTACTTC. Full variable domain (remainder filled in from reference TRBV2 and TRBJ2-7): EPEVTQTPSHQVTQMGQEVILRCVPISNHLYFYWYRQILGQKVEFLVSFYNNEISEKSEIFDDQFSVERPDGSNFTLKIRSTKLEDSAMYFCASSEESPRLHEQYFGPGTRLTVT.

The chain links TRBV21-1 to TRBJ2-5; the tabulated D call, TRBD1, remains unverified against the DNA. TRBV21-1 is a pseudogene locus. The CDR3 is 17 residues long. For the CDR3, the DNA is TGTGCCAGCAGCAAAGTTTGGGACAGGGGCCGCATAGGGGAGCAGTACTTC. The encoded protein is CASSKVWDRGRIGEQYF.

A single count supports this clone. The J gene is TRBJ1-1, the V gene TRBV6-1; TRBD1 is a possible D gene (6 bases). Germline V gene lookup returns CDR1 MNHNS and CDR2 SASEGT. The CDR3 sequence is 14 residues long. V dropped 7 bases and J dropped 2 bases, with 14 bases sitting between them. The CDR3 DNA follows: TGTGCCAGCAATCACAGGGCACGAAACACTGAAGCTTTCTTT. This codes for CASNHRARNTEAFF.

The J gene is TRBJ2-7, the V gene TRBV11-1, with 9 bases matching TRBD2. The V gene end was trimmed by 10 bases and the J gene end by 2 bases; junction bases not matched to a gene: 12. The CDR3 totals 15 residues. CDR1 is SGHAT, CDR2 FQDESV, per germline (reference sequence). CDR3 loop: CATSPSSGKTYEQYF. CDR3 nucleotides: TGTGCCACCTCCCCTTCTAGCGGGAAGACCTACGAGCAGTACTTC.

The chain recombines TRBV7-8 with TRBJ2-7; D possibly corresponds to TRBD1 (6 bases). This CDR3 contains 12 residues. CDR1 and CDR2 (germline): SGHVS, FQNEAQ. Trimming left V 0 bases short and J 7 bases short, with 7 bases between. Here the CDR3 reads CASSLAGQEQYF. In nucleotides, the CDR3 is TGTGCCAGCAGCTTAGCGGGACAAGAGCAGTACTTC.

V usage is TRBV19 and J usage is TRBJ1-1, with D hard to call. The V end lost 4 bases, the J end lost 9 bases, and 12 bases lay between the germline ends. This CDR3 is 12 amino acids long. CDR1 and CDR2 (germline): LNHDA, SQIVND (reference sequence). CDR3 residues: CASSKSVQQAFF. For the CDR3, the DNA is TGTGCCAGTAGTAAGTCAGTTCAGCAAGCTTTCTTT.

The chain combines TRBV5-8 with TRBJ1-4; D is possibly TRBD1 (6 bases). The V end was cut by 2 bases, the J end by 5 bases, with 10 bases between. The CDR3 is made up of 14 amino acids. CDR1 and CDR2 (germline): SGHTS, YDEGEE. CDR3 sequence (DNA): TGTGCCAGCAGCTTTGACAGGAGGAATGAAAAACTGTTTTTT. It encodes CASSFDRRNEKLFF.

The rearrangement links TRBV6-5 to TRBJ1-5; D remains unclear. CDR1 is MNHEY and CDR2 is SVGAGI in the germline V gene. Trimming took off 2 bases at V and 1 base at J, with 9 bases between the two ends. This CDR3 is built from 15 residues. This CDR3 reads CASSYTLGSNQPQHF. The CDR3 DNA reads as TGTGCCAGCAGTTACACTTTAGGGAGCAATCAGCCCCAGCATTTT.

The rearrangement joins TRBV18 to TRBJ1-5; unclear D gene. V was trimmed by 6 bases and J by 5 bases, leaving 11 bases between them. There are 13 residues in the CDR3. Germline CDR1 KGHSH, CDR2 LQKENI. The CDR3 loop is CASSPAKDQPQHF. CDR3 nucleotides: TGTGCCAGCTCGCCCGCCAAGGATCAGCCCCAGCATTTT. The full variable domain, rest sourced from reference TRBV18 and TRBJ1-5, is NAGVMQNPRHLVRRRGQEARLRCSPMKGHSHVYWYRQLPEEGLKFMVYLQKENIIDESGMPKERFSAEFPKEGPSILRIQQVVRGDSAAYFCASSPAKDQPQHFGDGTRLSIL.

The chain has TRBV7-6 and TRBJ2-7; the D is unclear. Trimming left V 5 bases short and J 3 bases short, with 20 bases between. The CDR3 runs 16 residues. Germline CDR1 reads SGHVS; CDR2 reads FNYEAQ. The CDR3 spells CASSVQTGRQNYEQYF. Here the CDR3 DNA reads TGTGCCAGCAGCGTGCAGACCGGTCGGCAGAACTACGAGCAGTACTTC.